The 6 T cell receptor beta chains listed next were all sequenced from one sample in a study of T cells in tumors after PD-1 blockade. Using immunoSEQ multiplex PCR, the repertoire was profiled, and TCRdb retains in-frame clones only, with some absent. The table has tens of thousands of clones, roughly two thirds seen once. The input for sequencing was PBMCs, taken after anti-PD-1 treatment. The receptors here all came from a human donor with basal cell carcinoma.

As to this clone: The same CDR3 can be traced to other DNA sequences in this sample. The chain carries TRBV5-4 and TRBJ2-3; TRBD2 aligns across 8 bases. Per germline, CDR1 SGHNT and CDR2 YYREEE (reference sequence). This CDR3 is 15 amino acids long. With V trimmed by 2 bases and J by 2 bases, 4 bases remained unmatched. CDR3 sequence reads: CASSLGGGSTDTQYF. The CDR3 bases are TGTGCCAGCAGCTTAGGCGGGGGGTCCACAGATACGCAGTATTTT.

The table lists this clone with a few counts. This chain uses TRBV7-9 with TRBJ2-1; 11 bases map to TRBD2. Germline lookup yields CDR1 SEHNR and CDR2 FQNEAQ (reference sequence). Trimming removed 6 bases from V and 6 bases from J; junction bases left unmatched: 7. The CDR3 is 15 amino acids. CDR3 in amino acids: CASRLLAGEINEQFF. Here the CDR3 DNA reads TGTGCCAGCAGGTTACTAGCGGGAGAGATCAATGAGCAGTTCTTC.

This chain links TRBV6-5 with TRBJ2-3, with D tentatively TRBD2 (5 bases). Looked up from germline, CDR1 is MNHEY and CDR2 is SVGAGI. This CDR3 has 13 amino acids. The ends were cut back, 5 bases at V and 6 bases at J, with 12 bases in the middle. CDR3 in DNA: TGTGCCAGCAGTCCGGTAAGAGGGGATACGCAGTATTTT. Its protein product is CASSPVRGDTQYF.

This clone rates as medium-sized (0.01 to 0.1%). CDR3 sequence (DNA): TGTGCCAGCAAAGGACGTCCTGGGGAGCAGTACTTC. Translated: CASKGRPGEQYF. The chain combines TRBV28 with TRBJ2-7; D gene unclear. V was clipped by 7 bases and J by 7 bases, with 14 bases between them. CDR1 is MDHEN, CDR2 SYDVKM, per germline. The CDR3 length is 12 residues.

This chain joins TRBV20-1 and TRBJ2-2, with 9 positions matching TRBD1. Germline V gives CDR1 DFQATT, CDR2 SNEGSKA (reference sequence). The V segment lost 3 bases and the J segment 3 bases; nucleotides outside the gene matches: 5. The CDR3 extends over 15 amino acids. The CDR3, as DNA: TGCAGTGCTAGTCCACAGGGGGCGGACACCGGGGAGCTGTTTTTT. This codes for CSASPQGADTGELFF.

V and J are TRBV9 and TRBJ2-1; maybe TRBD2 (5 bases). V dropped 0 bases and J dropped 4 bases, with 11 bases sitting between them. The CDR3 loop spans 15 amino acids. CDR1 and CDR2 from the germline V gene are SGDLS and YYNGEE. The CDR3, as DNA: TGTGCCAGCAGCGTAGCGGTAGCGACATACAATGAGCAGTTCTTC. Encoded protein: CASSVAVATYNEQFF.